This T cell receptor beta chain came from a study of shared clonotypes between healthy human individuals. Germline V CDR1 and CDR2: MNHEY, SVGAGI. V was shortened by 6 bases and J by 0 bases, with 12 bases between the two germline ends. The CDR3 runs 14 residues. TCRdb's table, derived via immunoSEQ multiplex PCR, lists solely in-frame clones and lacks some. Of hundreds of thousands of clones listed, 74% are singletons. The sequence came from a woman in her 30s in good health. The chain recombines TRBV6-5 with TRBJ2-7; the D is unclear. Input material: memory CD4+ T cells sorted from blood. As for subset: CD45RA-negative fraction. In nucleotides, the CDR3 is TGTGCCAGCAGCCGAGGCATGACCTCCTACGAGCAGTACTTC. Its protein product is CASSRGMTSYEQYF.